The clone carrying this T cell receptor beta chain was detected a few times. Its antigen is not known. Russia was home to the donors, healthy Caucasian individuals aged about 6 to 90. It was with a sample-barcoded 5' primer and a J-beta primer mix that a second PCR of roughly 6 to 11 cycles was run. TCRdb re-analysed the 5' RACE reads in MiXCR, keeping a single row per CDR3 protein. Of around 1.5 million distinct CDR3 sequences listed, around 39% are singletons. These data are taken from a study of blood T cells in healthy people across ages. At the level of the study: Roughly one uniquely barcoded beta molecule per two T cells was captured.

Points from the study as a whole: Donor CMV status, an unknown factor, possibly confounded changes in expanded clonotypes.

Germline V lookup: CDR1 MNHNS, CDR2 SASEGT. The CDR3 runs 13 residues. Trimming cost V 8 bases and J 0 bases, with 9 bases left between them. This clonotype originated in a woman between 18 and 29 years old in good health. The V and J genes are TRBV6-1 and TRBJ2-3, with a possible D match to TRBD1 (6 bases). Source material: blood. The CDR3 region is CASRGQSTDTQYF. The CDR3 DNA reads as TGTGCCAGCCGCGGACAGAGCACAGATACGCAGTATTTT.